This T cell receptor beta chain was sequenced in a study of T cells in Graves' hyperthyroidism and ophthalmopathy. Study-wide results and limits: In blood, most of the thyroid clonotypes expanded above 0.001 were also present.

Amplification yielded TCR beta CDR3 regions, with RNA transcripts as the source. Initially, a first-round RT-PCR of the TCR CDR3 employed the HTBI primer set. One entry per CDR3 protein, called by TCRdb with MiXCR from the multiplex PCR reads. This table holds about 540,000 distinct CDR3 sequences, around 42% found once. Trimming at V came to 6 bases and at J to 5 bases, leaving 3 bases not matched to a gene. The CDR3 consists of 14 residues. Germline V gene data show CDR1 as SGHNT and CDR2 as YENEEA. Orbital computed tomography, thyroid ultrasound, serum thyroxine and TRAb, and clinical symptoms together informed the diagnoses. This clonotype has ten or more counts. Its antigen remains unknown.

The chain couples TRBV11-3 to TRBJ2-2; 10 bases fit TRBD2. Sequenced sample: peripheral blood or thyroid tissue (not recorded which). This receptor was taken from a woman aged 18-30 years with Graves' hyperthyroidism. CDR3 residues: CASRGLASTGELFF. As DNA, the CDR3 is TGTGCCAGCAGGGGACTAGCGTCAACCGGGGAGCTGTTTTTT.